This passage covers 31 T cell receptor beta chains from one sample sequenced in a study of cytomegalovirus exposure and HLA in healthy donors. The data were produced by immunoSEQ multiplex PCR, yet TCRdb's version contains in-frame clones alone and is incomplete. This sample has roughly 120,000 clones, with approximately 85% found just once. Material: PBMCs. Receptors originate from a man younger than 35 in good health and CMV-seronegative.

This rearrangement joins TRBV9 to TRBJ1-3; no clear D gene. Germline CDR1 SGDLS, CDR2 YYNGEE. This CDR3 has 15 amino acids. V lost 4 bases and J lost 2, with 13 bases in between. CDR3 sequence (DNA): TGTGCCAGCAGCAACCAACAGAGTCCTGGAAACACCATATATTTT. This gives the protein CASSNQQSPGNTIYF.

The J gene is TRBJ2-7, the V gene TRBV7-9; 13 bases map to TRBD2. V shed 5 bases, J shed 3 bases, and the junction held 7 bases outside the gene matches. There are 16 residues in the CDR3. Germline V lookup: CDR1 SEHNR, CDR2 FQNEAQ (reference sequence). The chain's CDR3 is CASSQLAGGPGYEQYF. CDR3 DNA sequence: TGTGCCAGCAGCCAACTAGCGGGAGGGCCTGGCTACGAGCAGTACTTC.

The chain combines TRBV13 with TRBJ2-3; 11 nucleotides match TRBD2. The CDR3 has 17 amino acids. V was clipped by 0 bases and J by 4 bases; unmatched bases: 6. Per germline, CDR1 PRHDT and CDR2 FYEKMQ (reference sequence). Here the CDR3 DNA reads TGTGCCAGCAGCTTAGGTCGGTTGGGACTAGCGGCAGATACGCAGTATTTT. Translated, it gives CASSLGRLGLAADTQYF.

The genes are TRBV19 and TRBJ2-4; a possible D gene is TRBD2 (5 bases). The CDR3 length is 15 residues. Germline V lookup: CDR1 LNHDA, CDR2 SQIVND (reference sequence). Trimming stripped 5 bases from V and 2 bases from J, with 13 bases between. The CDR3 region has the DNA TGTGCCAGTAGTTACTCGGGGAGCCCCAAAAACATTCAGTACTTC. It encodes CASSYSGSPKNIQYF.

This rearrangement joins TRBV30 to TRBJ2-1; 7 nucleotides line up with TRBD1. Trimming cost V 3 bases and J 3 bases; bases outside gene matches: 11. The V gene's germline CDR1 is GTSNPN and CDR2 SVGIG (reference sequence). CDR3 length: 16 amino acids. CDR3 protein: CAWSTFKGANYNEQFF. The CDR3 DNA reads TGTGCCTGGAGCACCTTCAAGGGGGCCAACTACAATGAGCAGTTCTTC.

The chain employs TRBV2 and TRBJ1-1; D gene unclear. V gave up 7 bases and J gave up 9 bases, with 9 bases separating them. Germline V CDR1 and CDR2: SNHLY, FYNNEI. The CDR3 is made up of 10 amino acids. This CDR3 is CASTGRQAFF. CDR3 in DNA: TGTGCCAGCACAGGCCGACAAGCTTTCTTT.

Concerning this clone itself: Other DNA variants within this sample encode the same CDR3. This chain links TRBV30 with TRBJ1-1, with a tentative D call TRBD1 (6 bases). V lost 2 bases to trimming and J lost 1 base, with 8 bases between them. Looked up from germline, CDR1 is GTSNPN and CDR2 is SVGIG (reference sequence). The CDR3 runs to 13 residues. DNA for the CDR3: TGTGCCTGGAGTACGGACAGGAACACTGAAGCTTTCTTT. Amino acids: CAWSTDRNTEAFF. The full variable domain, its missing parts supplied by reference TRBV30 and TRBJ1-1, is SQTIHQWPATLVQPVGSPLSLECTVEGTSNPNLYWYRQAAGRGLQLLFYSVGIGQISSEVPQNLSASRPQDRQFILSSKKLLLSDSGFYLCAWSTDRNTEAFFGQGTRLTVV.

This clone was observed a handful of times. This chain uses TRBV6-1 with TRBJ1-2; no clear D. The CDR3 is 12 amino acids. The germline V gene encodes CDR1 MNHNS and CDR2 SASEGT. Deletions cut 9 bases from V and 7 bases from J, with 15 bases between. The chain's CDR3 is CASIIGGFGYTF. In nucleotides, the CDR3 is TGTGCCAGTATCATTGGAGGCTTTGGCTACACCTTC.

The J gene is TRBJ2-7, the V gene TRBV5-1; 16 bases are a match to TRBD2. This CDR3 comprises 16 residues. Germline V gene lookup returns CDR1 SGHRS and CDR2 YFSETQ. With V trimmed by 5 bases and J by 3 bases, 5 bases remained unmatched. The CDR3 loop reads CASRSGTSGRDYEQYF. In DNA, the CDR3 is TGCGCCAGCAGATCCGGGACTAGCGGGAGGGACTACGAGCAGTACTTC.

The chain carries TRBV30 and TRBJ2-5; maybe TRBD1 (5 bases). The CDR3 has 10 residues. The V gene lost 2 bases and the J gene lost 7 bases, with 5 bases spanning the gap. In germline, CDR1 is GTSNPN, CDR2 SVGIG (reference sequence). The CDR3 coding sequence is TGTGCCTGGAGTCAGGGGACCCAGTACTTC. The encoded protein is CAWSQGTQYF. The full variable domain, completed using reference TRBV30 and TRBJ2-5, is SQTIHQWPATLVQPVGSPLSLECTVEGTSNPNLYWYRQAAGRGLQLLFYSVGIGQISSEVPQNLSASRPQDRQFILSSKKLLLSDSGFYLCAWSQGTQYFGPGTRLLVL.

V is TRBV5-1 and J is TRBJ2-3, with D possibly matching TRBD2 (6 bases). This CDR3 is 15 amino acids long. Looked up from germline, CDR1 is SGHRS and CDR2 is YFSETQ. The V gene lost 5 bases and the J gene lost 2 bases, with 15 bases spanning the gap. The CDR3 spells CASRGTPISTDTQYF. CDR3 sequence (DNA): TGCGCCAGCAGAGGGACTCCAATTTCCACAGATACGCAGTATTTT.

This clone was picked up one time. The chain couples TRBV30 to TRBJ1-1, with D unclear. The CDR3 has 13 amino acids. Per the germline V gene, CDR1 is GTSNPN and CDR2 is SVGIG (reference sequence). V lost 7 bases and J 3 bases, leaving 15 bases between the germline ends. DNA for the CDR3: TGTGCCTTCGCGCTACTCTCCGACACTGAAGCTTTCTTT. Translation gives CAFALLSDTEAFF. Filled out from reference TRBV30 and TRBJ1-1, the complete variable domain reads SQTIHQWPATLVQPVGSPLSLECTVEGTSNPNLYWYRQAAGRGLQLLFYSVGIGQISSEVPQNLSASRPQDRQFILSSKKLLLSDSGFYLCAFALLSDTEAFFGQGTRLTVV.

This chain joins TRBV6-5 and TRBJ2-2; tentatively, D is TRBD1 (6 bases). The CDR3 loop spans 13 amino acids. V was cut by 10 bases and J by 1 base, with 10 bases left in between. CDR1 MNHEY and CDR2 SVGAGI come from the germline V gene. CDR3 in amino acids: CATGRGNTGELFF. The DNA for the CDR3 is TGTGCCACCGGCAGGGGGAACACCGGGGAGCTGTTTTTT.

The CDR3 here is CASSSRHTNTEAFF. The DNA of the CDR3 is TGTGCCAGCAGTTCGCGACACACAAACACTGAAGCTTTCTTT. The rearrangement links TRBV6-1 to TRBJ1-1; D is unclear. The CDR3 is made up of 14 amino acids. Trimming removed 5 bases from V and 2 bases from J, with 12 bases in between. Per the germline V gene, CDR1 is MNHNS and CDR2 is SASEGT.

J is TRBJ2-5 and V is TRBV5-5; 7 positions match TRBD2. Germline-derived CDR1 and CDR2 are SGHKS and YYEKEE (reference sequence). The CDR3 loop spans 16 amino acids. After removal of 0 bases from V and 2 bases from J, the junction contained 7 bases not matched to a gene. The CDR3 is CASSLEAGLGQETQYF. The CDR3 coding sequence is TGTGCCAGCAGCTTGGAAGCGGGATTAGGACAAGAGACCCAGTACTTC.

As regards this clone: In the same sample, other DNA sequences code for this CDR3. J is TRBJ2-1 and V is TRBV30; 7 bases align to TRBD2. The V gene end was trimmed by 6 bases and the J gene end by 5 bases; junction bases not matched to a gene: 10. CDR3 length: 14 amino acids. From germline, CDR1 is GTSNPN and CDR2 SVGIG (reference sequence). In DNA form, the CDR3 reads TGTGCCTGTCAACAGCGGGGTATAAACAATGAGCAGTTCTTC. Translated, it gives CACQQRGINNEQFF.

This sequence joins TRBV2 and TRBJ2-3, with D perhaps TRBD2 (6 bases). Per germline, CDR1 SNHLY and CDR2 FYNNEI. The CDR3 sequence is 11 residues long. V dropped 8 bases and J dropped 4 bases, with 7 bases sitting between them. CDR3: CASGGADTQYF. As DNA, the CDR3 is TGTGCCAGCGGAGGGGCAGATACGCAGTATTTT.

The CDR3 loop reads CASSLATSPETQYF. CDR3 in DNA: TGTGCCAGCAGCTTGGCGACATCCCCAGAGACCCAGTACTTC. V gene TRBV5-6 combines with J gene TRBJ2-5; D uncertain. V shed 0 bases and J shed 4 bases, with 10 bases lying between them. Germline lookup yields CDR1 SGHDT and CDR2 YYEEEE. The CDR3 covers 14 residues.

The chain uses TRBV27 and TRBJ2-7; TRBD2 matches 7 bases. V dropped 6 bases and J dropped 3; count of bases not matched to a gene: 8. Germline loops: CDR1 MNHEY, CDR2 SMNVEV (reference sequence). The CDR3 consists of 14 residues. Here the CDR3 DNA reads TGTGCCAGCAGGGCGGGCGGGAGTGTCTACGAGCAGTACTTC. Residues: CASRAGGSVYEQYF.

The chain employs TRBV7-9 and TRBJ1-3; a weak D match, TRBD1 (5 bases). Trimming removed 1 base from V and 4 bases from J, with 5 bases in between. This CDR3 is built from 13 residues. The germline CDR1 and CDR2 sequences are SEHNR and FQNEAQ (reference sequence). The CDR3 sequence: CASSLGQGNTIYF. Here the CDR3 DNA reads TGTGCCAGCAGCTTAGGACAGGGAAACACCATATATTTT.

This clone was observed a handful of times. The chain couples TRBV14 to TRBJ2-5; D gene ambiguous. The germline CDR1 and CDR2 sequences are SGHDN and FVKESK. Between the trimmed V and J ends, which lost 1 base and 5 bases, there was a span of 11 bases. CDR3 length: 14 amino acids. The CDR3 spells CASSQGTPRETQYF. The CDR3 DNA sequence: TGTGCCAGCAGCCAAGGAACCCCCAGGGAGACCCAGTACTTC.

The chain carries TRBV7-9 and TRBJ2-2; no clear D. V was pared by 4 bases and J by 3 bases, with 21 bases between. The CDR3 contains 18 residues. Germline CDR1 reads SEHNR; CDR2 reads FQNEAQ (reference sequence). The CDR3 DNA follows: TGTGCCAGCAGCTCAGAGCTTCGGCGGATCACCGACACCGGGGAGCTGTTTTTT. It translates to CASSSELRRITDTGELFF.

This clone was seen ten or more times. The chain joins TRBV2 to TRBJ2-2, with a possible D match to TRBD2 (5 bases). V was clipped by 9 bases and J by 6 bases, with 20 bases between them. CDR1 and CDR2 (germline): SNHLY, FYNNEI. The CDR3 has 15 residues. The CDR3 is CASCEGRVVPGELFF. The CDR3 bases are TGTGCCAGTTGTGAAGGGAGAGTCGTGCCCGGGGAGCTGTTTTTT.

This clone was observed a single time. The rearrangement links TRBV2 to TRBJ2-6, with TRBD1 matching 8 bases. The germline CDR1 and CDR2 sequences are SNHLY and FYNNEI. CDR3 length: 17 amino acids. J lost 6 bases, V lost 3 bases, and 10 bases had no gene match. The CDR3 sequence is CASSDWLQGVTANVLTF. The CDR3 DNA follows: TGTGCCAGCAGTGATTGGTTACAGGGGGTGACGGCCAACGTCCTGACTTTC.

V is TRBV5-1 and J is TRBJ2-3; the D gene is possibly TRBD2 (6 bases). This CDR3 region has 16 residues. V was shortened by 0 bases and J by 7 bases, with 18 bases between the two germline ends. In germline, CDR1 is SGHRS, CDR2 YFSETQ. CDR3 sequence reads: CASSLGTLRERNTQYF. The DNA for the CDR3 is TGCGCCAGCAGCTTGGGGACTTTGCGGGAACGGAATACGCAGTATTTT.

This chain joins TRBV5-5 and TRBJ2-7; 9 bases align to TRBD1. Germline V lookup: CDR1 SGHKS, CDR2 YYEKEE (reference sequence). The CDR3 is 15 amino acids. Trimming cost V 4 bases and J 6 bases; bases outside gene matches: 11. The CDR3 loop reads CASSQRDRASLEQYF. The CDR3 DNA reads as TGTGCCAGCAGCCAACGGGACAGGGCGTCTCTCGAGCAGTACTTC.

CDR3 sequence: CASSEGGGTAYGYTF. The CDR3 DNA reads as TGTGCCAGCAGTGAGGGGGGCGGGACAGCCTATGGCTACACCTTC. This chain links TRBV6-1 with TRBJ1-2; TRBD1 matches 7 bases. The germline V gene has CDR1 MNHNS and CDR2 SASEGT. This CDR3 contains 15 residues. V lost 3 bases, J lost 4 bases, and 8 bases stayed unmatched.

The chain recombines TRBV19 with TRBJ1-4; 10 bases match TRBD1. The CDR3 covers 15 residues. With V trimmed by 9 bases and J by 4 bases, 8 bases remained unmatched. Germline assignment: CDR1 LNHDA and CDR2 SQIVND (reference sequence). The CDR3 sequence is CASRLGQGFNEKLFF. The DNA for the CDR3 is TGTGCCAGCCGGCTGGGACAGGGGTTTAATGAAAAACTGTTTTTT.

The chain carries TRBV15 and TRBJ2-3; TRBD2 matches 11 bases. The V gene's germline CDR1 is LNHNV and CDR2 YYDKDF (reference sequence). V shed 11 bases, J shed 5 bases, and the junction held 9 bases outside the gene matches. The length of the CDR3 is 14 residues. CDR3 coding DNA: TGTGCCTCAACTAGCGGGGGTTCCGGAGATACGCAGTATTTT. This encodes CASTSGGSGDTQYF. The entire variable domain, with the rest obtained from reference TRBV15 and TRBJ2-3, is as follows: DAMVIQNPRYQVTQFGKPVTLSCSQTLNHNVMYWYQQKSSQAPKLLFHYYDKDFNNEADTPDNFQSRRPNTSFCFLDIRSPGLGDTAMYLCASTSGGSGDTQYFGPGTRLTVL.

This chain uses TRBV29-1 with TRBJ2-1; TRBD1 might be the D (5 bases). With 7 bases removed from V and 7 bases from J, the gap between germline ends came to 17 bases. The CDR3 covers 13 residues. Germline CDR1 SQVTM, CDR2 ANQGSEA. This chain's CDR3 is CSATGGFRNEQFF. CDR3 nucleotides: TGCAGCGCCACAGGTGGGTTTCGAAATGAGCAGTTCTTC.

The chain recombines TRBV9 with TRBJ2-7, with D possibly matching TRBD2 (5 bases). CDR1 is SGDLS and CDR2 is YYNGEE in the germline V gene. The V end was cut by 0 bases, the J end by 3 bases, with 16 bases between. CDR3 length equals 16 residues. The CDR3 bases are TGTGCCAGCAGCGTAGGACAACTAGTGGGTGTCTACGAGCAGTACTTC. Its protein is CASSVGQLVGVYEQYF. Filled out from reference TRBV9 and TRBJ2-7, the complete variable domain reads DSGVTQTPKHLITATGQRVTLRCSPRSGDLSVYWYQQSLDQGLQFLIQYYNGEERAKGNILERFSAQQFPDLHSELNLSSLELGDSALYFCASSVGQLVGVYEQYFGPGTRLTVT.